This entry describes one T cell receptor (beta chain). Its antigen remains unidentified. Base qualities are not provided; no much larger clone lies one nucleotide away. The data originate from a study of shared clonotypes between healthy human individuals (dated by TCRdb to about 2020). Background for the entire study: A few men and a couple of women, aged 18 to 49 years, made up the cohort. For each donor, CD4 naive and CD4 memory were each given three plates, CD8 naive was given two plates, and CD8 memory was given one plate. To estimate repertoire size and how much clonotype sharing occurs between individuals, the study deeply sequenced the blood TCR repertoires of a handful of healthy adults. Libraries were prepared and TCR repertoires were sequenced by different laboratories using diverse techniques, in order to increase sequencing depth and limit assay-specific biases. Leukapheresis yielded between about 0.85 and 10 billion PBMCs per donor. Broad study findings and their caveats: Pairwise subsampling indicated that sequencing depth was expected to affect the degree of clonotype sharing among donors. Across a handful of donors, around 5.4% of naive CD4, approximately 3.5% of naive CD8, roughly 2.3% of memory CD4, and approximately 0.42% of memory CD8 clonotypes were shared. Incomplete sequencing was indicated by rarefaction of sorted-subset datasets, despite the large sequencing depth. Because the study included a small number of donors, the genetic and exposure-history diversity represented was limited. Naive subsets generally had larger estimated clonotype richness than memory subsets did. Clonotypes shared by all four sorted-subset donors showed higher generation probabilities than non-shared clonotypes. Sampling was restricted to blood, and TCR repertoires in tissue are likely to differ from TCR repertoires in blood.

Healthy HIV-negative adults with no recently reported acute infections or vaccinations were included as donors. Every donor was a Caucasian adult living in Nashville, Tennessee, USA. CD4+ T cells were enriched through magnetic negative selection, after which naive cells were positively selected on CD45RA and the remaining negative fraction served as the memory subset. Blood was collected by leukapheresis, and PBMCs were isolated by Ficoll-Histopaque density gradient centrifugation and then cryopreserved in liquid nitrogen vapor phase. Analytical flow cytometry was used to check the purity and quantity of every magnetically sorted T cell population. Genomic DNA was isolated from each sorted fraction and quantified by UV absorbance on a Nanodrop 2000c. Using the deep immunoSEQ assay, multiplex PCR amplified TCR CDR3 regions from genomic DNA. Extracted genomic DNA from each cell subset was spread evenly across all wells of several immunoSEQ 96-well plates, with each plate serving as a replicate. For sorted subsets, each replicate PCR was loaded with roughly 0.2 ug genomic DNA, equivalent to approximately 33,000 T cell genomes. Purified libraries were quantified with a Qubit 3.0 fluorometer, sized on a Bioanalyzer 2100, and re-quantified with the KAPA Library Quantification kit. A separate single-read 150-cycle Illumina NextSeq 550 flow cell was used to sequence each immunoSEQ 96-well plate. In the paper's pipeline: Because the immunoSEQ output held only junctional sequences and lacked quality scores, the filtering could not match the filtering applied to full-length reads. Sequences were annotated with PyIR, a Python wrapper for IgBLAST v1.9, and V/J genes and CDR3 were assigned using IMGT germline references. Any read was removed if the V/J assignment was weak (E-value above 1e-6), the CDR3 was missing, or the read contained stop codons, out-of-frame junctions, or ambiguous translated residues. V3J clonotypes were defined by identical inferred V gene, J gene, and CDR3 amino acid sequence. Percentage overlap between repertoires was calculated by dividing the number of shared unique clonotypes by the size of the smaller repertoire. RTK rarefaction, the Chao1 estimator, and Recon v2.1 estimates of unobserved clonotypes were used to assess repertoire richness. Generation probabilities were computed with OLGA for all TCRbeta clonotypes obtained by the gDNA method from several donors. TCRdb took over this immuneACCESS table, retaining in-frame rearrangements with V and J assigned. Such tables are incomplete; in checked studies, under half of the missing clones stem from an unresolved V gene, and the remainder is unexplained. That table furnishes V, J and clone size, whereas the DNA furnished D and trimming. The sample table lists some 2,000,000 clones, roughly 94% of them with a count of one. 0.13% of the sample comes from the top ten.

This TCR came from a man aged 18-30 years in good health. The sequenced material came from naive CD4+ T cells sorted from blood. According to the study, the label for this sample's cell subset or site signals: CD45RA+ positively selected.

The nucleotide sequence is given as TGTGCCTTCTGGGTACCCCGGAGGGAGACCCAGTACTTC. Translated, this gives CAFWVPRRETQYF. The sequence is built from TRBV30 and TRBJ2-5; TRBD2 is possibly the D segment (5 matching bases). The germline V gene (reference sequence) supplies CDR1 GTSNPN and CDR2 SVGIG. Its CDR3 holds 13 amino acids, cysteine through phenylalanine. CDR3 DNA is the only sequence kept; it has 39 bases, read in frame from the first base. V and J are truncated by 7 bases and 5 bases respectively, leaving an intervening sequence of 17 bases.